The clone carrying this T cell receptor (beta chain) was detected a few times. This record comes from a study of blood T cell repertoires in COVID-19. Turning to the study itself: COVID-19 samples, acute and convalescent, were from the United States, Italy and Spain. T cells, B-cell-depleted T cells, or PBMCs provided the cDNA or gDNA that served as material.

In the authors' methods: Cell counts per sample came from amplifying reference gene primers. Data came from immunoSEQ multiplex PCR; TCRdb stores just in-frame clones and leaves some out. For V, J and clone size, that table is used; D and trimming come from the DNA. The sample has approximately 25,000 clones; around 86% are singletons. The CDR3 runs to 14 residues. The ends were cut back, 7 bases at V and 1 base at J, with 12 bases in the middle. The germline CDR1 and CDR2 sequences are MNHEY and SVGAGI. The chain recombines TRBV6-5 with TRBJ2-3; maybe TRBD1 (6 bases). The TCR comes from a woman aged 80 or older with acute or convalescent COVID-19. Sample: peripheral blood. For the CDR3, the DNA is TGTGCCAGCACCCCGGGACACCGCACAGATACGCAGTATTTT. Amino acids: CASTPGHRTDTQYF.